This T cell receptor beta chain was documented in a study of cytomegalovirus exposure and HLA in healthy donors. Study-wide results and caveats: TCR beta V segments were, for the most part, productive about 87% or about 30% of the time in an earlier analysis. A few chains tied to CMV proved CMV antigen-specific in vitro. Donor immune exposure was known only as CMV serostatus.

Worth noting for this clone: The antigen remains undetermined.

Both 60 Vbeta primers and 13 Jbeta primers went into the PCR. In the original analysis: In a later analysis, some 11 million of 60 million to 80 million unique beta chains occurred in at least two donors. Clones were read by immunoSEQ multiplex PCR, and TCRdb kept only the in-frame ones, dropping some. That table furnishes V, J and clone size, whereas the DNA furnished D and trimming. The table has about 170,000 clones, around 73% seen once. The V gene's germline CDR1 is LGHNA and CDR2 YSLEER. Trimming took 0 bases from V and 4 from J, leaving 22 bases between them. The CDR3 runs 19 residues. This rearrangement joins TRBV4-3 to TRBJ2-1; D is perhaps TRBD2 (7 bases). The TCR comes from a woman between 18 and 30 years old in good health and CMV-seropositive. Sequencing was done on a sample of PBMCs. CDR3: CASSQDGVGGAHSYNEQFF. The CDR3 nucleotides are TGCGCCAGCAGCCAAGATGGGGTAGGGGGGGCGCACTCGTACAATGAGCAGTTCTTC.